Below, 10 T cell receptor beta chains from the same sample are listed, as sequenced in a study of T cells after yellow fever vaccination. MiXCR was run by TCRdb on the 5' RACE reads, yielding one entry per CDR3 protein. Here the sample spans some 320,000 distinct CDR3 sequences, around 9.3% being singletons. The sample in question was CD4+ T cells sorted from PBMCs, obtained 5 days after the yellow fever booster vaccination. The receptors here all came from a man between 18 and 29 years old who received the YFV17D yellow fever vaccine.

The chain employs TRBV20-1 and TRBJ1-6, with D hard to call. This CDR3 contains 13 residues. CDR1 is DFQATT and CDR2 is SNEGSKA in the germline V gene (reference sequence). V was pared by 1 base and J by 8 bases, with 9 bases between. DNA for the CDR3: TGCAGTGCTAGAGGAGGCCGGGATTCACCCCTCCACTTT. Its translation is CSARGGRDSPLHF.

This clonotype was observed many times. This chain joins TRBV20-1 and TRBJ2-4, with TRBD2 matching 16 bases. This CDR3 contains 15 residues. The germline gives CDR1 DFQATT, CDR2 SNEGSKA (reference sequence). V gave up 1 base and J gave up 13 bases; unmatched junction bases: 7. CDR3 coding DNA: TGCAGTGCTAGAGGCCCCGGGACTAGCGGGGGGGCCCAGTACTTC. Its protein is CSARGPGTSGGAQYF.

This clonotype occurred many times. This sequence joins TRBV6-5 and TRBJ2-1; D gene ambiguous. CDR1 and CDR2 (germline): MNHEY, SVGAGI. Trimming cost V 0 bases and J 7 bases, with 7 bases left between them. The CDR3 contains 13 residues. CDR3 nucleotide sequence: TGTGCCAGCAGTTACTCGTACGAGAATGAGCAGTTCTTC. As protein: CASSYSYENEQFF.

The J gene is TRBJ1-6, the V gene TRBV7-9; D gene ambiguous. CDR3 length equals 13 residues. Germline V gene sequence: CDR1 SEHNR, CDR2 FQNEAQ (reference sequence). V lost 3 bases and J lost 8, with 8 bases in between. CDR3 residues: CASSFRYDSPLHF. CDR3 nucleotides: TGTGCCAGCAGCTTTAGGTACGATTCACCCCTCCACTTT.

This clonotype appeared many times. The V gene is TRBV4-3, the J gene TRBJ1-1, with D hard to call. This CDR3 is 17 amino acids long. The germline gives CDR1 LGHNA, CDR2 YSLEER. The ends were cut back, 2 bases at V and 0 bases at J, with 16 bases in the middle. The CDR3 DNA is TGCGCCAGCAGCCAAAAGAGGGAAACAAGCTTGAACACTGAAGCTTTCTTT. This translates into CASSQKRETSLNTEAFF.

The genes are TRBV12-3 or TRBV12-4 and TRBJ2-7; D is ambiguous. This CDR3 has 16 residues. Trimming took off 8 bases at V and 3 bases at J, with 23 bases between the two ends. As DNA, the CDR3 is TGTGCCAGCTATGGGCGTATGGCCCTGCATCACTACGAGCAGTACTTC. As protein: CASYGRMALHHYEQYF.

This clonotype is medium-sized. This chain links TRBV12-3 or TRBV12-4 with TRBJ2-7; 7 nucleotides align to TRBD1. The J segment lost 3 bases and the V segment lost 6 bases, leaving 17 bases of the junction unmatched. This CDR3 is built from 17 residues. In DNA form, the CDR3 reads TGTGCCAGCAGGCCTAACCGACAGGGTGTAGGGGACTACGAGCAGTACTTC. Encoded protein: CASRPNRQGVGDYEQYF.

The J gene is TRBJ2-5, the V gene TRBV11-2; D perhaps matches TRBD2 (6 bases). The V gene lost 1 base and the J gene lost 2 bases, with 14 bases spanning the gap. Germline lookup yields CDR1 SGHAT and CDR2 FQNNGV. The CDR3 has 16 residues. CDR3 in amino acids: CASSLGPGLKQETQYF. The CDR3 DNA sequence: TGTGCCAGCAGCTTAGGACCGGGACTCAAACAAGAGACCCAGTACTTC.

The sample holds a few counts of this clonotype. This chain connects TRBV25-1 to TRBJ2-1, with TRBD2 identical over 9 bases. CDR3 length: 14 amino acids. Germline V gene data show CDR1 as MGHDK and CDR2 as SYGVNS. The V gene end was trimmed by 5 bases and the J gene end by 7 bases; junction bases not matched to a gene: 6. The CDR3: CASSRAGGLNEQFF. CDR3 bases: TGTGCCAGCAGTCGTGCGGGGGGGCTAAATGAGCAGTTCTTC.

The chain has TRBV19 and TRBJ1-1, with no clear D. The germline gives CDR1 LNHDA, CDR2 SQIVND (reference sequence). Deletions cut 2 bases from V and 4 bases from J, with 11 bases between. The CDR3 is 14 residues long. DNA of the CDR3: TGTGCCAGTAGTATATCCTGGGTGGGCACTGAAGCTTTCTTT. As protein: CASSISWVGTEAFF.